Sequencing of this T cell receptor beta chain was carried out in a study of beta chain features in type 1 diabetes. Study-level points and caveats: A PCR bias possibly favoring shorter templates would apply equally to patients and controls. Among patients with Type 1 diabetes, TCRB CDR3s were moderately but significantly shorter in every one of the four CD4+ subsets.

In its sample, this clone was seen a few times. Antigen unknown. In germline, CDR1 is SNHLY, CDR2 FYNNEI. This CDR3 contains 14 residues. With 3 bases removed from V and 0 bases from J, the gap between germline ends came to 8 bases. Expressed TCRB transcripts were sequenced because the isolated RNA had all been reverse transcribed beforehand. About 3.6 million reads per sample on average were obtained from naive, central memory and regulatory T cell samples. Here immunoSEQ multiplex PCR was the method, and the copy in TCRdb shows in-frame clones only, minus some. Of around 710,000 clones in the sample, roughly an eighth were seen once.

Material for sequencing was naive CD4+ T cells from blood. The source is a man aged 30 to 45 with type 1 diabetes. This chain uses TRBV2 with TRBJ1-1; D unclear. This CDR3 is CASSELQLNTEAFF. CDR3 nucleotides: TGTGCCAGCAGTGAGTTACAGCTGAACACTGAAGCTTTCTTT.